Following are 15 T cell receptor beta chains from one sample sequenced in a study of CD8 T cells in ankylosing spondylitis. Via MiXCR, TCRdb re-called the 5' RACE reads, giving one row per CDR3 protein. The repertoire holds 450,000 or so distinct CDR3 sequences, with approximately 26% as singletons. Whole-study results and caveats: Roughly 8 highly homologous variants made up a TCR beta motif that seemed to typify ankylosing spondylitis blood.

For these receptors, no antigen is known. Source material: blood, either unsorted or a sorted T cell fraction (not recorded which). Every receptor here comes from a male donor with ankylosing spondylitis.

The V and J genes are TRBV12-3 or TRBV12-4 and TRBJ2-7, with D tentatively TRBD1 (6 bases). The length of the CDR3 is 14 residues. V lost 3 bases, J lost 6 bases, and 15 bases lay in between. In DNA, the CDR3 is TGTGCCAGCAGTTTGGCAGGGGATCGCTCCGAGCAGTACTTC. This sequence encodes CASSLAGDRSEQYF.

This clonotype has a handful of counts. The rearrangement uses TRBV20-1 and TRBJ2-5, with 16 bases fitting TRBD2. Germline trimming cut 1 base from V and 8 bases from J; bases unmatched to any gene: 7. Germline CDR1 and CDR2: DFQATT and SNEGSKA (reference sequence). The CDR3 is made up of 16 amino acids. The CDR3 DNA is TGCAGTGCTAGAGCCGGGACTAGCGGGAGGGCCGATACCCAGTACTTC. Encoded protein: CSARAGTSGRADTQYF.

CDR3 nucleotides: TGCGCCAGCAGCTTACTCACCGGACAGGTTCAGACTGGGGCCAACGTCCTGACTTTC. Translation: CASSLLTGQVQTGANVLTF. This chain links TRBV5-1 with TRBJ2-6, with 7 nucleotides matching TRBD1. The CDR3 runs to 19 residues. V was clipped by 2 bases and J by 2 bases; unmatched bases: 13. Looked up from germline, CDR1 is SGHRS and CDR2 is YFSETQ.

The rearrangement links TRBV18 to TRBJ2-1; TRBD2 agrees at 8 bases. Germline V gene lookup returns CDR1 KGHSH and CDR2 LQKENI. The junction had 7 bases not matched to a gene; V was cut back by 3 bases and J by 6 bases. This CDR3 is built from 15 residues. CDR3 sequence: CASSPSGGRGNEQFF. The CDR3 DNA is TGTGCCAGCTCACCCTCGGGAGGGCGGGGCAATGAGCAGTTCTTC.

CDR3 residues: CASRPGRLEAFF. The CDR3 bases are TGTGCCAGCAGACCGGGACGCCTTGAAGCTTTCTTT. The rearrangement uses TRBV12-3 or TRBV12-4 and TRBJ1-1; weak D call: TRBD1 (5 bases). The ends were cut back, 6 bases at V and 7 bases at J, with 12 bases in the middle. The CDR3 totals 12 residues.

This clonotype was found once. This rearrangement joins TRBV20-1 to TRBJ2-3; 9 positions agree with TRBD2. The CDR3 has 15 residues. After removal of 6 bases from V and 1 base from J, the junction contained 8 bases not matched to a gene. The germline gives CDR1 DFQATT, CDR2 SNEGSKA (reference sequence). This CDR3 is CSATARTSGTDTQYF. Written as DNA, the CDR3 is TGCAGTGCAACAGCCCGGACTAGCGGCACAGATACGCAGTATTTT.

The V call is TRBV19, the J call TRBJ2-3; 12 positions agree with TRBD1. V trimming: 6 bases; J trimming: 0 bases; junction bases outside the gene matches: 4. This CDR3 region has 16 residues. Germline V gene lookup returns CDR1 LNHDA and CDR2 SQIVND (reference sequence). The CDR3 region has the DNA TGTGCCAGTAGGGGACAGGGGGCCTGGAGCACAGATACGCAGTATTTT. Residues: CASRGQGAWSTDTQYF.

This clonotype was seen more than once but under ten times. The CDR3 DNA reads as TGTGCCAGCAGCCATCGGGGTCGGCGGACTCGTGAAAAACTGTTTTTT. It yields the protein CASSHRGRRTREKLFF. The gene calls are TRBV3-1 and TRBJ1-4; D call uncertain. Trimming pared 3 bases from V and 7 bases from J, leaving 18 bases between. Germline V gene lookup returns CDR1 LGHDT and CDR2 YNNKEL (reference sequence). The CDR3 runs 16 residues.

This clonotype was detected many times. One junction end disagrees with the germline gene, perhaps due to a read error. This chain connects TRBV4-1 to TRBJ1-6, with D uncertain. Germline CDR1 reads MGHRA; CDR2 reads YSYEKL. This CDR3 spans 15 amino acids. The CDR3 sequence: CASGHPPPGNSPLHF. The CDR3 region has the DNA TGCGCCAGCGGCCACCCGCCGCCAGGAAATTCACCCCTCCACTTT.

This clonotype was counted only a few times. This rearrangement joins TRBV6-1 to TRBJ2-1; the match to TRBD1 covers 12 bases. J gave up 7 bases and V 6 bases, and 10 bases lay outside the gene matches. The CDR3 is 16 residues long. Germline V gene data show CDR1 as MNHNS and CDR2 as SASEGT. CDR3 DNA: TGTGCCAGCAGCCTCCTTCCGGGACAGGGGGCTAATGAGCAGTTCTTC. It is translated as CASSLLPGQGANEQFF.

In this sample, this clonotype turned up a few times. V and J are TRBV18 and TRBJ2-1; 8 nucleotides match TRBD2. The CDR3 contains 15 residues. V was clipped by 1 base and J by 1 base; unmatched bases: 0. Germline V lookup: CDR1 KGHSH, CDR2 LQKENI. The CDR3 bases are TGTGCCAGCTCACCACAGCGGGAGTCCTACAATGAGCAGTTCTTC. Its protein product is CASSPQRESYNEQFF.

The sample holds a few counts of this clonotype. The chain joins TRBV3-1 to TRBJ2-3; D gene unclear. Germline CDR1 is LGHDT and CDR2 is YNNKEL (reference sequence). With 6 bases removed from V and 4 bases from J, the gap between germline ends came to 8 bases. There are 12 residues in the CDR3. The CDR3 coding sequence is TGTGCCAGCAGTTCTGCGTCAGATACGCAGTATTTT. This encodes CASSSASDTQYF.

This clonotype was observed a handful of times. The chain is built from TRBV10-3 and TRBJ1-1; the D is unclear. The V gene lost 7 bases and the J gene lost 5 bases, with 14 bases spanning the gap. This CDR3 contains 13 residues. Looked up from germline, CDR1 is ENHRY and CDR2 is SYGVKD. CDR3 protein: CAITSAEGTEAFF. The CDR3 region has the DNA TGTGCCATCACCTCGGCCGAAGGTACTGAAGCTTTCTTT.

This chain uses TRBV5-1 with TRBJ2-1; 10 positions match TRBD2. CDR3 size: 17 residues. The V segment lost 1 base and the J segment 3 bases; nucleotides outside the gene matches: 7. Germline V CDR1 and CDR2: SGHRS, YFSETQ. Here the CDR3 reads CASSLSIAGGDYNEQFF. CDR3 DNA: TGCGCCAGCAGCTTGAGCATAGCGGGAGGTGACTACAATGAGCAGTTCTTC.

V usage is TRBV7-9 and J usage is TRBJ1-6; D unclear. The CDR3 contains 14 residues. The ends were cut back, 0 bases at V and 7 bases at J, with 7 bases in the middle. Germline lookup yields CDR1 SEHNR and CDR2 FQNEAQ (reference sequence). This CDR3 is CASSLARSNSPLHF. The CDR3 coding sequence is TGTGCCAGCAGCTTAGCCCGCTCGAATTCACCCCTCCACTTT.